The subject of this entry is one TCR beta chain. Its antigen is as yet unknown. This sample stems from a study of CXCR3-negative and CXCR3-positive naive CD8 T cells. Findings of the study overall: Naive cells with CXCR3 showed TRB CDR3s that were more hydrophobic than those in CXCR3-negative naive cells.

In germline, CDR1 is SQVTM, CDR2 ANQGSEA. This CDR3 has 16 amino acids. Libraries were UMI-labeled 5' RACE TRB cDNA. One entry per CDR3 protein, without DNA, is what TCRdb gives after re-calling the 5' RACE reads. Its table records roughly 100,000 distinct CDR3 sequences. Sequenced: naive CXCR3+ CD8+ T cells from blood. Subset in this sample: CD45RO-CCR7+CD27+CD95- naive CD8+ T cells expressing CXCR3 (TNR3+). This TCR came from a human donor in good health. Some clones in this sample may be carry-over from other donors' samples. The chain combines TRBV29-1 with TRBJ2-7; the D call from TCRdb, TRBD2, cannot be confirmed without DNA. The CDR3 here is CSARMAGLDLNYEQYF.